This paragraph reports one T cell receptor (beta chain). Its target is unknown. TCRdb's copy holds only in-frame clones and misses some; the assay was immunoSEQ multiplex PCR. The sample lists about 2.4 million clones, more than 90% occurring once. Subsets obtained from CD4+ cells comprised CD45RA+ naive and CD45RA-negative memory cells. Trimming took 7 bases from V and 1 from J; bases not matched to a gene: 2. The CDR3 is 13 residues long. Germline lookup yields CDR1 SGHTA and CDR2 FQGNSA. The data stem from a study of shared clonotypes between healthy human individuals. Study-level information: Each donor's CD8 memory used one plate, CD8 naive two, each CD4 subset three.

Whole-study results and caveats: Blood was the only sampled material, and tissue repertoires likely differ. The study generally estimated greater richness for naive than memory subsets.

The rearrangement joins TRBV7-2 to TRBJ2-3; TRBD2 aligns across 7 bases. The source material was naive CD4+ T cells sorted from blood. The sample's subset: CD45RA+ positively selected. The clonotype comes from a man aged 18 to 35 in good health. CDR3 coding DNA: TGTGCCAGCACCCGGGGGGGCACAGATACGCAGTATTTT. It encodes CASTRGGTDTQYF.